What follows are 9 T cell receptor beta chains derived from one specimen sequenced in a study of T cell clonotyping in hematopoietic cell transplantation. The method was immunoSEQ multiplex PCR; TCRdb's version includes in-frame clones alone and lacks a portion of them. Among roughly 30,000 clones listed, 60% to 85% were seen once. Stated time point: recipient sample about 28 days before transplant, after cytoreduction. This material consisted of peripheral blood mononuclear cells, taken before stem cell transplant. The receptors were sampled from a woman in her twenties or thirties with chronic myeloid leukemia. Some clones in this sample may be carry-over from other donors' samples.

The V gene is TRBV13, the J gene TRBJ2-1, with a tentative D call TRBD2 (5 bases). Germline V lookup: CDR1 PRHDT, CDR2 FYEKMQ (reference sequence). The CDR3 loop spans 14 amino acids. Deletions cut 5 bases from V and 7 bases from J, with 15 bases between. CDR3 loop: CASSRGLSQNEQFF. The CDR3 region has the DNA TGTGCCAGCAGCCGAGGGCTATCGCAAAATGAGCAGTTCTTC.

The chain recombines TRBV9 with TRBJ2-1, with D perhaps matching TRBD2 (5 bases). CDR1 is SGDLS, CDR2 YYNGEE, per germline. The CDR3 is 14 residues long. Trimming shortened V by 0 bases and J by 13 bases, and 17 bases separated the two germline ends. CDR3 sequence (DNA): TGTGCCAGCAGCGTAGACCCTAGCCCAACGTCCCAGTTCTTC. Protein sequence: CASSVDPSPTSQFF.

The V call is TRBV5-5, the J call TRBJ1-2; tentatively, D is TRBD1 (5 bases). The V end lost 2 bases, the J end lost 2 bases, and 7 bases lay between the germline ends. Germline CDR1 and CDR2: SGHKS and YYEKEE (reference sequence). The CDR3 contains 13 residues. CDR3 sequence (DNA): TGTGCCAGCAGCTTAAGACAGAACTATGGCTACACCTTC. Protein sequence: CASSLRQNYGYTF. Full variable domain (outside the CDR3, taken from reference TRBV5-5 and TRBJ1-2): DAGVTQSPTHLIKTRGQQVTLRCSPISGHKSVSWYQQVLGQGPQFIFQYYEKEERGRGNFPDRFSARQFPNYSSELNVNALLLGDSALYLCASSLRQNYGYTFGSGTRLTVV.

The chain employs TRBV5-6 and TRBJ2-3; D not certain. Germline-derived CDR1 and CDR2 are SGHDT and YYEEEE. The CDR3 has 13 residues. V dropped 3 bases and J dropped 3 bases, with 8 bases sitting between them. The CDR3 reads CASSSRNTDTQYF. In DNA form, the CDR3 reads TGTGCCAGCAGCTCCCGGAATACAGATACGCAGTATTTT.

This clone was seen a handful of times. J is TRBJ1-1 and V is TRBV14; D ambiguous. The CDR3 is 15 amino acids. Germline loops: CDR1 SGHDN, CDR2 FVKESK. V was trimmed by 2 bases and J by 6 bases, leaving 16 bases between them. The CDR3 DNA reads as TGTGCCAGCAGCCAATACCGGGGAAGGCACGCTGAAGCTTTCTTT. Residues: CASSQYRGRHAEAFF.

Written as DNA, the CDR3 is TGTGCCAGCAGATCCGACAGGGGGCAAGGAGGCTACACCTTC. Amino acids: CASRSDRGQGGYTF. V and J are TRBV6-5 and TRBJ1-2; 10 bases line up with TRBD1. This CDR3 is built from 14 residues. Germline assignment: CDR1 MNHEY and CDR2 SVGAGI. V shed 6 bases and J 8 bases; nucleotides not matched to a gene: 9.

The chain couples TRBV6-1 to TRBJ2-1, with unresolved D. The CDR3 sequence is 12 residues long. CDR1 is MNHNS and CDR2 is SASEGT in the germline V gene. V dropped 4 bases and J dropped 6 bases, with 7 bases sitting between them. CDR3 sequence: CASSVSSNEQFF. CDR3 nucleotide sequence: TGTGCCAGCAGTGTAAGTTCCAATGAGCAGTTCTTC.

The chain carries TRBV7-9 and TRBJ1-2; D unclear. The CDR3 loop spans 12 amino acids. The germline CDR1 and CDR2 sequences are SEHNR and FQNEAQ (reference sequence). The ends were cut back, 5 bases at V and 7 bases at J, with 11 bases in the middle. CDR3 sequence (DNA): TGTGCCAGCAGCCCAAGCTTGCTTGGCTACACCTTC. This codes for CASSPSLLGYTF.

The chain is built from TRBV30 and TRBJ2-3; 12 positions match TRBD2. CDR1 GTSNPN and CDR2 SVGIG come from the germline V gene (reference sequence). This CDR3 is built from 16 residues. The ends lost 2 bases at V and 2 bases at J; junction bases unmatched: 5. The CDR3 coding sequence is TGTGCCTGGAGTTCCCGACTAGCGGGGGTCACAGATACGCAGTATTTT. Protein sequence: CAWSSRLAGVTDTQYF.